This T cell receptor beta chain was recorded in a study of siplizumab effects on memory and regulatory T cells. Produced via immunoSEQ multiplex PCR; TCRdb's table is partial and in-frame only. The sample includes 80,000 to 95,000 clones, 95% of them seen just once. Points from the study as a whole: Neither a naive nor a memory phenotype was assignable to roughly 75-97% of proliferating CD4+ or CD8+ clones.

About this clone: Its target is not known.

The sequence was obtained from a human donor in good health. The sequenced sample was CD8+ T cells sorted from blood.

The CDR3 loop reads CASSVETGYTGELFF. DNA of the CDR3: TGTGCCAGCAGCGTAGAGACAGGGTACACCGGGGAGCTGTTTTTT. This chain uses TRBV7-9 with TRBJ2-2; 7 positions agree with TRBD1. After removal of 5 bases from V and 3 bases from J, the junction contained 6 bases not matched to a gene. The germline V gene has CDR1 SEHNR and CDR2 FQNEAQ (reference sequence). This CDR3 has 15 residues.